This T cell receptor beta chain comes out of a study of cytomegalovirus exposure and HLA in healthy donors. This CDR3 region has 17 residues. V was clipped by 0 bases and J by 2 bases; unmatched bases: 6. Germline CDR1 MGHRA, CDR2 YSYEKL. In the PCR, 60 Vbeta and 13 Jbeta primers were used. Some clones are missing from TCRdb's copy, which holds only in-frame ones; the method was immunoSEQ multiplex PCR. This sample has about 200,000 clones; roughly 80% occur once, and the top ten carry 2.1%. In the case of this clone: Antigen specificity is unknown.

Study outcomes and limitations: Later genetic work tied a missense DCLRE1C variant to beta-chain V and J trimming. Earlier analysis yielded a pattern in which most TCR beta V segments were productive about 87% or about 30% of the time. Cytomegalovirus-associated status was assigned to 164 TCR beta chains. Later analysis suggested links between common viral pathogens and several top significant clusters.

This receptor was obtained from a woman aged 25 to 39 in good health and CMV-seropositive. The rearrangement uses TRBV4-1 and TRBJ2-5, with 10 positions matching TRBD2. Sequenced input: PBMCs. The CDR3 nucleotides are TGCGCCAGCAGCCAAGATCGTACTAGCGGGGTTCAAGAGACCCAGTACTTC. Its protein is CASSQDRTSGVQETQYF.